The entry below describes one TCR beta chain. Data came from immunoSEQ multiplex PCR; TCRdb stores just in-frame clones and leaves some out. The table has under 300,000 clones, approximately 86% seen once; the top ten hold approximately 7%. The sample is drawn from a study of blood T cell repertoires in COVID-19. V was trimmed by 3 bases and J by 0 bases, leaving 8 bases between them. The CDR3 length is 14 residues. Germline CDR1 SEHNR, CDR2 FQNEAQ (reference sequence). The sequence derives from a woman in her sixties or seventies with active or convalescent COVID-19. The sample comprised peripheral blood. The V call is TRBV7-9, the J call TRBJ1-1; D unresolved. CDR3 residues: CASSLVDLNTEAFF. DNA for the CDR3: TGTGCCAGCAGCTTGGTTGACTTGAACACTGAAGCTTTCTTT.